Listed below are T cell receptor beta chains from one sample, sequenced in a study of PD-1 blockade in classical Hodgkin lymphoma. Libraries were prepared by immunoSEQ multiplex PCR; TCRdb keeps only in-frame clonotypes and omits some of them. In the table there are about 24,000 clones, roughly 80% of which are singletons. The input for sequencing was peripheral blood mononuclear cells (PBMCs), taken before the fourth cycle of nivolumab. The source is a human donor with classical Hodgkin lymphoma. Each CDR3 is given with its conserved first and last residue. A D gene is named only where the DNA matches it firmly. Rows may omit the clone size; those that give it use once, few, many or a size class.

v_gene,j_gene,d_gene,abundance,CDR3nt,CDR3aa
TRBV7-2,TRBJ1-3,NA,NA,TGTGCCAGCAGCGTCACGGCAGGCTTCTCTGGAAACACCATATATTTT,CASSVTAGFSGNTIYF
TRBV13,TRBJ2-1,NA,NA,TGTGCCAGCAGCTCCTCGTTGCTTCAAAGGGATGAGCAGTTCTTC,CASSSSLLQRDEQFF
TRBV7-5,TRBJ2-7,NA,NA,TGTGTCAGAAAAAGAGGGGGAAAAGGGCCGAGTTCTGCCTACGAGCAGTACTTC,CVRKRGGKGPSSAYEQYF
TRBV30,TRBJ1-4,NA,few,TGTGCCTGGGATCCCGACTCAACTAATGAAAAACTGTTTTTT,CAWDPDSTNEKLFF
TRBV11-3,TRBJ1-6,NA,NA,TGTGCCAGCAGCTTAAACTGGGTGTCACCCCTCCACTTT,CASSLNWVSPLHF
TRBV7-9,TRBJ2-1,NA,once,TGTGCCAGCAGCTTAGCCCTTCGAACAAGTTACAATGAGCAGTTCTTC,CASSLALRTSYNEQFF
TRBV5-1,TRBJ2-2,NA,NA,TGCGCCAGCAGCGGTAGAGCCCTATTAAACACCGGGGAGCTGTTTTTT,CASSGRALLNTGELFF
TRBV7-9,TRBJ2-7,TRBD2,NA,TGTGCCAGCAGCTTAGGTCGAGCGGGAGGGGACGAGCAGTACTTC,CASSLGRAGGDEQYF
TRBV19,TRBJ1-2,TRBD1,NA,TGTGCCAGCACCCCCGGGACAGGGATGTTTGGCTACACCTTC,CASTPGTGMFGYTF
TRBV6-6,TRBJ1-2,NA,NA,TGTGCCAGCAGTTATTGGAGTGGGGGCTACACCTTC,CASSYWSGGYTF
TRBV5-6,TRBJ2-7,NA,NA,TGTGCCAGCAGCTTTAAAGGACAGTCCTACGAGCAGTACTTC,CASSFKGQSYEQYF
TRBV19,TRBJ2-7,NA,NA,TGTGCCAGCCGGAGGCGGGGATCGGGCGAGCAGTACTTC,CASRRRGSGEQYF
TRBV4-1,TRBJ1-1,NA,NA,TGCGCCAGCAGCCGTGGGACACCGAACACTGAAGCTTTCTTT,CASSRGTPNTEAFF
TRBV5-1,TRBJ2-7,TRBD2,NA,TGCGCCAGCAGCTTGGCGGGGACTAGCGGCTACGAGCAGTACTTC,CASSLAGTSGYEQYF
TRBV4-1,TRBJ2-1,TRBD2,NA,TGCGCCAGCAGCCAAGTCTTCGGGACTAGCGGGATATACAATGAGCAGTTCTTC,CASSQVFGTSGIYNEQFF
TRBV30,TRBJ1-2,NA,NA,TGTGCCTGGAGCAAGTTTGGCTACACCTTC,CAWSKFGYTF
TRBV21-1,TRBJ1-4,NA,once,TGTGCCAGCAGCACTAGACAGGCCGGTTATGAAAAACTGTTTTTT,CASSTRQAGYEKLFF
TRBV5-6,TRBJ1-2,NA,once,TGTGCCAGCAGCTTGGTGGTGAACTATGGCTACACCTTC,CASSLVVNYGYTF
TRBV5-6,TRBJ1-3,NA,NA,TGTGCCAGCAGCCCACCGGGAGGCCTGGGAGGCGGAAACACCATATATTTT,CASSPPGGLGGGNTIYF
TRBV30,TRBJ2-6,NA,NA,TGTGCCTGGAGTTGGGGCTCTGGGGCCAACGTCCTGACTTTC,CAWSWGSGANVLTF
TRBV4-1,TRBJ2-7,NA,NA,TGCGCCAGCAGCCAAGCATCCGGGGGCTACGAGCAGTACTTC,CASSQASGGYEQYF
TRBV30,TRBJ1-5,NA,NA,TGTGCCTGGAGCCCCTTGAGGGTGGATCAGCCCCAGCATTTT,CAWSPLRVDQPQHF
TRBV6-5,TRBJ2-5,NA,once,TGTGCCAGCAGTTACTACCCGGGCCCCTGGACCCAGTACTTC,CASSYYPGPWTQYF
TRBV2,TRBJ1-1,TRBD1,NA,TGTGCCAGCACTGCCCAGGGGGCGAACACTGAAGCTTTCTTT,CASTAQGANTEAFF
TRBV9,TRBJ2-1,TRBD2,NA,TGTGCCAGCAGCCCTCCTAGCGGGAGGGGGTACAATGAGCAGTTCTTC,CASSPPSGRGYNEQFF
TRBV4-2,TRBJ2-7,NA,NA,TGTGCCAGCAGCCAAGCCCCGGTCTACGAGCAGTACTTC,CASSQAPVYEQYF
TRBV7-9,TRBJ1-6,TRBD1,medium-sized,TGTGCCAGCAGCCCGTTACAGGGGGCAAGCTCACCCCTCCACTTT,CASSPLQGASSPLHF
TRBV28,TRBJ2-1,NA,few,TGTGCCAGCAGTTCCGTCTACCTCGACAAGTACAATGAGCAGTTCTTC,CASSSVYLDKYNEQFF